These 27 T cell receptor beta chains share one sample of origin, sequenced in a study of CD8+CD57+ T cells in acquired aplastic anemia. The use of genomic DNA as template underpinned the TCR beta VDJ and CDR3 profiling. One entry per CDR3 protein results from TCRdb running MiXCR on the reads. The table lists 180,000 or so distinct CDR3 sequences, less than 60% of them singletons, with 1.8% in the top ten. For sequencing, patients were chosen who had shown expansion of CD8+CD57+ cells by flow cytometry. The specimen sequenced was sorted CD4+, CD8+, or CD8+CD57+ T cells (not recorded which) from PBMCs. All receptors come from a human donor with aplastic anemia.

Points on this clonotype: One junction end disagrees with the germline gene, perhaps due to a read error. V gene TRBV6-5 combines with J gene TRBJ2-5; D is perhaps TRBD1 or TRBD2 (5 bases each). CDR1 MNHEY and CDR2 SVGAGI come from the germline V gene. The CDR3 loop spans 15 amino acids. CDR3 in amino acids: CASGYTGANGETQYF. CDR3 DNA sequence: TGTGCCAGCGGTTACACCGGGGCTAATGGGGAGACCCAGTACTTC.

The chain employs TRBV5-1 and TRBJ2-1; the D gene is possibly TRBD1 (5 bases). Germline CDR1 SGHRS, CDR2 YFSETQ. The germline V and J ends were trimmed by 4 bases and 0 bases, with 14 bases remaining between them. The CDR3 spans 16 residues. CDR3 DNA: TGCGCCAGCAGCCCGGACGGACACAGCTCCTACAATGAGCAGTTCTTC. The encoded protein is CASSPDGHSSYNEQFF.

J is TRBJ1-1 and V is TRBV4-1, with a weak D call TRBD1 (6 bases). Germline V gives CDR1 MGHRA, CDR2 YSYEKL. Trimming took off 4 bases at V and 4 bases at J, with 16 bases between the two ends. The CDR3 covers 15 residues. The chain's CDR3 is CASSRGHRVGTEAFF. CDR3 in DNA: TGCGCCAGCAGCCGAGGCCACAGGGTTGGCACTGAAGCTTTCTTT.

As concerns this clonotype: A much larger clonotype is one base distant, so this may be a read error. The chain recombines TRBV6-1 with TRBJ2-7; a possible D gene is TRBD2 (6 bases). The CDR3 loop spans 16 amino acids. Germline values: CDR1 MNHNS, CDR2 SASEGT. CDR3 sequence: CASFSGLARSQDDQYF. The DNA for the CDR3 is TGTGCCAGCTTTAGCGGTCTGGCCAGGAGTCAGGACGATCAGTACTTC.

This clonotype was observed a single time. This chain joins TRBV9 and TRBJ1-6; 10 bases map to TRBD1. Germline V gene sequence: CDR1 SGDLS, CDR2 YYNGEE. The V segment lost 0 bases and the J segment 10 bases; nucleotides outside the gene matches: 7. The CDR3 runs 16 residues. As DNA, the CDR3 is TGTGCCAGCAGCGTAGGGGGGACAGGGGTAGGCTCACCCCTCCACTTT. This encodes CASSVGGTGVGSPLHF. Full variable domain (remainder filled in from reference TRBV9 and TRBJ1-6): DSGVTQTPKHLITATGQRVTLRCSPRSGDLSVYWYQQSLDQGLQFLIQYYNGEERAKGNILERFSAQQFPDLHSELNLSSLELGDSALYFCASSVGGTGVGSPLHFGNGTRLTVT.

This clonotype was recorded at least ten times. V and J are TRBV15 and TRBJ2-2, with D possibly TRBD2 on 5 matching bases. Germline V CDR1 and CDR2: LNHNV, YYDKDF (reference sequence). The V end was cut by 0 bases, the J end by 7 bases, with 15 bases between. This CDR3 comprises 16 residues. The CDR3 bases are TGTGCCACCAGCAGAGATATCGGGGATAGTGGCGGGGAGCTGTTTTTT. Translation: CATSRDIGDSGGELFF.

Turning to this clonotype: A much larger clonotype is one base distant, so this may be a read error. The rearrangement joins TRBV6-6 to TRBJ2-5; D gene uncertain. CDR3 length equals 10 residues. Germline CDR1 and CDR2: MNHNY and SVGAGI (reference sequence). The CDR3 is CVTSRETQYF. The CDR3, as DNA: TGTGTCACAAGTAGGGAGACCCAGTACTTC.

This clonotype has a count of ten or more. The chain employs TRBV5-1 and TRBJ1-2; 7 nucleotides line up with TRBD1. The CDR3 extends over 12 amino acids. Looked up from germline, CDR1 is SGHRS and CDR2 is YFSETQ. V shed 4 bases and J 6 bases; nucleotides not matched to a gene: 3. DNA for the CDR3: TGCGCCAGCAGCATAACAGGGGATGGCTACACCTTC. Its protein product is CASSITGDGYTF.

The chain couples TRBV18 to TRBJ1-5; D gene uncertain. Trimming shortened V by 3 bases and J by 8 bases, and 8 bases separated the two germline ends. Germline V gene data show CDR1 as KGHSH and CDR2 as LQKENI. This CDR3 is built from 12 residues. The CDR3 sequence is CASSPSGEPQHF. The CDR3 DNA sequence: TGTGCCAGCTCACCCTCGGGTGAGCCCCAGCATTTT.

This clonotype showed up many times. This chain uses TRBV6-1 with TRBJ1-4; D is possibly TRBD1 (6 bases). The CDR3 runs to 15 residues. Trimming took off 6 bases at V and 8 bases at J, with 19 bases between the two ends. Germline V CDR1 and CDR2: MNHNS, SASEGT. The CDR3 is CASRLDTGFGEKLFF. CDR3 DNA: TGTGCCAGCAGGCTCGATACAGGGTTTGGGGAAAAACTGTTTTTT.

The gene calls are TRBV10-3 and TRBJ2-2, with D maybe TRBD1 (6 bases). Germline CDR1 and CDR2: ENHRY and SYGVKD. V was shortened by 0 bases and J by 15 bases, with 14 bases between the two germline ends. The CDR3 extends over 13 amino acids. CDR3 DNA sequence: TGTGCCATCAGTGAGTCCAGGGGCAGCCCGATGTTTTTT. Translated, it gives CAISESRGSPMFF.

This clonotype has ten or more counts. The V gene is TRBV10-3, the J gene TRBJ2-2; perhaps TRBD2 as D (6 bases). Trimming removed 10 bases from V and 9 bases from J, with 18 bases in between. This CDR3 is built from 13 residues. Germline V gene sequence: CDR1 ENHRY, CDR2 SYGVKD. CDR3 residues: CATGGAAPRELFF. CDR3 nucleotides: TGTGCCACTGGCGGGGCCGCGCCCAGGGAGCTGTTTTTT.

This clonotype has only a few counts. The chain couples TRBV2 to TRBJ2-3; maybe TRBD2 (7 bases). Germline values: CDR1 SNHLY, CDR2 FYNNEI. This CDR3 contains 15 residues. V lost 7 bases and J 0 bases, leaving 14 bases between the germline ends. The CDR3 DNA is TGTGCCAGCACCGGGGGGCATCGTAGCACAGATACGCAGTATTTT. Protein: CASTGGHRSTDTQYF.

The CDR3 DNA is TGTGCCAGCAGTCAGCCGGGACAGGGGGCCTACGAGCAGTACTTC. It translates to CASSQPGQGAYEQYF. V gene TRBV7-9 combines with J gene TRBJ2-7; 11 bases are shared with TRBD1. V gave up 6 bases and J gave up 2 bases; unmatched junction bases: 6. Germline V CDR1 and CDR2: SEHNR, FQNEAQ (reference sequence). This CDR3 region has 15 residues.

The gene calls are TRBV6-1 and TRBJ2-7; D ambiguous. The length of the CDR3 is 12 residues. The germline V and J ends were trimmed by 5 bases and 3 bases, with 8 bases remaining between them. Germline V gene data show CDR1 as MNHNS and CDR2 as SASEGT. CDR3 nucleotides: TGTGCCAGCAGTCGTTGGGTCTACGAGCAGTACTTC. Translated: CASSRWVYEQYF.

This clonotype was seen more than once but under ten times. The V gene is TRBV24-1, the J gene TRBJ1-3; D is uncertain. V lost 8 bases and J 0 bases, leaving 10 bases between the germline ends. Per germline, CDR1 KGHDR and CDR2 SFDVKD. The CDR3 is made up of 14 amino acids. The CDR3 spells CATTEVLSGNTIYF. CDR3 bases: TGTGCCACCACTGAGGTCCTCTCTGGAAACACCATATATTTT.

The CDR3 loop is CATSDNRVYEQFF. In DNA form, the CDR3 reads TGTGCCACCAGTGATAACAGGGTATATGAGCAGTTCTTC. The genes are TRBV24-1 and TRBJ2-1; D is perhaps TRBD1 (6 bases). Trimming cost V 3 bases and J 8 bases, with 10 bases left between them. The CDR3 length is 13 residues. CDR1 and CDR2 (germline): KGHDR, SFDVKD.

This clonotype showed up many times. V gene TRBV4-3 combines with J gene TRBJ2-3; D is possibly TRBD1 (5 bases). Looked up from germline, CDR1 is LGHNA and CDR2 is YSLEER. Trimming removed 0 bases from V and 8 bases from J, with 18 bases in between. The CDR3 sequence is 16 residues long. CDR3 in DNA: TGCGCCAGCAGCCAAGATCCCAGGGTTTTTCGTGGTACGCAGTATTTT. This translates into CASSQDPRVFRGTQYF.

The chain uses TRBV27 and TRBJ2-3; D ambiguous. V shed 3 bases and J shed 0 bases, with 7 bases lying between them. CDR1 is MNHEY and CDR2 is SMNVEV in the germline V gene (reference sequence). CDR3 length: 14 amino acids. In nucleotides, the CDR3 is TGTGCCAGCAGTTTGGCGCTTAGCACAGATACGCAGTATTTT. Translated, it gives CASSLALSTDTQYF.

This clonotype was recorded at least ten times. The CDR3 sequence is CAARIGLHFGTGAYEQYF. CDR3 DNA sequence: TGCGCCGCGCGGATTGGACTCCATTTTGGGACAGGGGCCTACGAGCAGTACTTC. V usage is TRBV5-1 and J usage is TRBJ2-7; 10 bases match TRBD1. Trimming cost V 10 bases and J 2 bases; bases outside gene matches: 21. This CDR3 is built from 18 residues. Germline V gene lookup returns CDR1 SGHRS and CDR2 YFSETQ.

This clonotype was seen at least ten times. The chain joins TRBV19 to TRBJ1-5, with D possibly being TRBD1 (5 bases). The CDR3 loop spans 13 amino acids. Between the trimmed V and J ends, which lost 9 bases and 7 bases, there was a span of 16 bases. Germline V CDR1 and CDR2: LNHDA, SQIVND (reference sequence). In DNA, the CDR3 is TGTGCCAGCTCCAGGGCGGGTGGACAGCCCCAGCATTTT. Its translation: CASSRAGGQPQHF. Full variable domain (missing parts from reference TRBV19 and TRBJ1-5): DGGITQSPKYLFRKEGQNVTLSCEQNLNHDAMYWYRQDPGQGLRLIYYSQIVNDFQKGDIAEGYSVSREKKESFPLTVTSAQKNPTAFYLCASSRAGGQPQHFGDGTRLSIL.

This chain connects TRBV20-1 to TRBJ1-1; D gene uncertain. The CDR3 length is 12 residues. Germline CDR1 DFQATT, CDR2 SNEGSKA (reference sequence). Trimming shortened V by 1 base and J by 10 bases, and 13 bases separated the two germline ends. CDR3: CSARGGINTAFF. DNA for the CDR3: TGCAGTGCTAGAGGGGGTATAAACACAGCTTTCTTT.

This chain connects TRBV7-6 to TRBJ2-1, with 7 bases lining up with TRBD1. This CDR3 has 13 residues. Trimming removed 6 bases from V and 3 bases from J; junction bases left unmatched: 2. Germline V gives CDR1 SGHVS, CDR2 FNYEAQ. CDR3 protein: CASSGTVYNEQFF. As DNA, the CDR3 is TGTGCCAGCAGTGGGACAGTCTACAATGAGCAGTTCTTC.

The chain recombines TRBV7-6 with TRBJ2-1; 9 positions agree with TRBD2. The CDR3 runs 15 residues. Trimming at V came to 5 bases and at J to 7 bases, leaving 9 bases not matched to a gene. The germline V gene has CDR1 SGHVS and CDR2 FNYEAQ. For the CDR3, the DNA is TGTGCCAGCAGCATGGGACTAGCCGAAGGGAATGAGCAGTTCTTC. Its protein is CASSMGLAEGNEQFF.

Only one count was recorded for this clonotype. This chain uses TRBV7-2 with TRBJ2-7, with D unresolved. Between the trimmed V and J ends, which lost 5 bases and 3 bases, there was a span of 14 bases. Germline V gene data show CDR1 as SGHTA and CDR2 as FQGNSA. This CDR3 has 14 residues. CDR3 in DNA: TGTGCCAGCAGCCAAGACCCGGGCAGCTACGAGCAGTACTTC. Protein: CASSQDPGSYEQYF.

This clonotype was detected only a few times. This chain links TRBV25-1 with TRBJ1-2; D not resolved. V was cut by 10 bases and J by 8 bases, with 23 bases left in between. Per germline, CDR1 MGHDK and CDR2 SYGVNS. The CDR3 is made up of 14 amino acids. This chain's CDR3 is CAIPIVRVSGGYTF. In DNA form, the CDR3 reads TGTGCCATCCCAATAGTCCGGGTGTCTGGCGGCTACACCTTC.

V usage is TRBV3-1 and J usage is TRBJ1-2; D is possibly TRBD1 (6 bases). Trimming stripped 0 bases from V and 6 bases from J, with 11 bases between. Germline CDR1 reads LGHDT; CDR2 reads YNNKEL (reference sequence). The length of the CDR3 is 14 residues. The DNA of the CDR3 is TGTGCCAGCAGCCAAGATAGGAGGGGGGATGGCTACACCTTC. It codes for CASSQDRRGDGYTF.